The 21 T cell receptor beta chains in this list originate from one sample, sequenced in a study of regulatory T cells in long-lasting Graves disease. Time point defined: persistent/refractory GD, antithyroid drugs over 5 years with positive TRAb. TCR sequences were obtained from RNA taken from PBMCs. Both iRepertoire HTBI primers and Arm-PCR of CDR3 regions were used to build the TCR beta libraries. TCRdb re-derived calls from the multiplex PCR reads in MiXCR, one entry per CDR3 protein. The sample contains roughly 400,000 distinct CDR3 sequences, less than 25% of which appear only once. Sequenced here: peripheral blood mononuclear cells (PBMCs), sampled when the disease was refractory, from a patient treated with antithyroid drugs. The source of these receptors is a female donor with Graves disease.

This chain uses TRBV5-4 with TRBJ1-5; D is uncertain. Germline values: CDR1 SGHNT, CDR2 YYREEE (reference sequence). V lost 7 bases and J 4 bases, leaving 15 bases between the germline ends. The length of the CDR3 is 14 residues. The CDR3 coding sequence is TGTGCCAGCTTGGAGGCCACCCGGAATCAGCCCCAGCATTTT. This codes for CASLEATRNQPQHF.

The V gene is TRBV19, the J gene TRBJ2-3; either TRBD1 or TRBD2 may fit D (5 bases each). The CDR3 has 15 amino acids. V lost 5 bases, J lost 1 base, and 13 bases lay in between. Germline lookup yields CDR1 LNHDA and CDR2 SQIVND (reference sequence). CDR3 amino acids: CASSSTGLRTDTQYF. In DNA, the CDR3 is TGTGCCAGTAGTTCTACAGGACTTCGCACAGATACGCAGTATTTT.

This clonotype was detected many times. At one end the junction does not follow the germline gene, possibly because of a read error. This chain uses TRBV7-9 with TRBJ1-2; the D is unclear. This CDR3 is built from 11 residues. CDR1 and CDR2 (germline): SEHNR, FQNEAQ (reference sequence). The CDR3 sequence is CASSLDPATQF. The CDR3 DNA follows: TGTGCCAGCAGCTTAGACCCGGCAACCCAGTTC.

This clonotype was counted a few times. The rearrangement links TRBV2 to TRBJ1-5; TRBD1 matches at 7 bases. CDR1 is SNHLY, CDR2 FYNNEI, per germline. The CDR3 has 14 residues. The trim removed 6 bases at V and 7 bases at J, leaving 9 bases unmatched. CDR3 loop: CASRATGVEQPQHF. CDR3 DNA: TGTGCCAGCAGGGCAACAGGGGTGGAACAGCCCCAGCATTTT.

This clonotype was recorded at least ten times. The rearrangement uses TRBV2 and TRBJ2-7; 8 nucleotides line up with TRBD2. Germline assignment: CDR1 SNHLY and CDR2 FYNNEI. The CDR3 spans 14 residues. After removal of 4 bases from V and 6 bases from J, the junction contained 8 bases not matched to a gene. The CDR3 DNA reads as TGTGCCAGCAGTGCGGCGGGAGGCCGGGGCGAGCAGTACTTC. Translation: CASSAAGGRGEQYF.

This chain connects TRBV10-3 to TRBJ2-7; maybe TRBD2 (6 bases). Germline V gene data show CDR1 as ENHRY and CDR2 as SYGVKD. The V gene lost 11 bases and the J gene lost 4 bases, with 24 bases spanning the gap. This CDR3 contains 15 residues. The CDR3 DNA sequence: TGTGCCTCACGGGCCTCTACCGGGAGTCTGTACGAGCAGTACTTC. Protein sequence: CASRASTGSLYEQYF.

This clonotype was observed a few times. This chain links TRBV10-3 with TRBJ2-2; perhaps TRBD1 as D (5 bases). The CDR3 loop spans 13 amino acids. Germline V gives CDR1 ENHRY, CDR2 SYGVKD. Trimming removed 7 bases at V and 1 base at J, with 7 bases between. CDR3 protein: CAIKGMNTGELFF. The DNA for the CDR3 is TGTGCCATCAAGGGGATGAACACCGGGGAGCTGTTTTTT.

The rearrangement uses TRBV12-3 or TRBV12-4 and TRBJ2-6; D assignment may be TRBD1 or TRBD2 (5 bases each). The CDR3 has 17 amino acids. Trimming removed 6 bases from V and 2 bases from J, with 17 bases in between. The CDR3 DNA sequence: TGTGCCAGCAGCCCTACTACGAGGGGACCTGGGGCCAACGTCCTGACTTTC. Amino acids: CASSPTTRGPGANVLTF.

This clonotype was observed a few times. J is TRBJ2-2 and V is TRBV12-5, with TRBD2 as a possible D gene (6 bases). Trimming removed 3 bases from V and 3 bases from J, with 8 bases in between. This CDR3 comprises 14 residues. Germline lookup yields CDR1 LGHNT and CDR2 FRNRAP. CDR3 nucleotides: TGTGCTAGTGGTTTTGGGACTTACACCGGGGAGCTGTTTTTT. Translation gives CASGFGTYTGELFF.

About this clonotype itself: A read error may explain this, as a much larger clone is one base away. J is TRBJ2-7 and V is TRBV7-8; TRBD1 is a possible D gene (6 bases). Germline V gene data show CDR1 as SGHVS and CDR2 as FQNEAQ. CDR3 size: 15 residues. Here the CDR3 reads CVSSSRDNPLYEQYF. Here the CDR3 DNA reads TGTGTCAGCAGCTCCCGGGACAATCCCCTCTACGAGCAGTACTTC.

The chain recombines TRBV19 with TRBJ2-2; 7 nucleotides agree with TRBD2. Germline V gene data show CDR1 as LNHDA and CDR2 as SQIVND (reference sequence). This CDR3 is built from 16 residues. J was trimmed by 2 bases and V by 3 bases; bases with no gene match: 6. The CDR3 reads CASSINGLDNTGELFF. The CDR3 DNA is TGTGCCAGTAGTATCAACGGACTAGACAACACCGGGGAGCTGTTTTTT.

The chain has TRBV24-1 and TRBJ2-5, with D perhaps TRBD1 or TRBD2 (5 bases each). CDR1 KGHDR and CDR2 SFDVKD come from the germline V gene. CDR3 length: 18 amino acids. The V end was cut by 3 bases, the J end by 1 base, with 20 bases between. CDR3 protein: CATSDGWFGGTSQETQYF. CDR3 nucleotide sequence: TGTGCCACCAGTGATGGGTGGTTCGGTGGGACGTCCCAAGAGACCCAGTACTTC.

J is TRBJ2-7 and V is TRBV29-1; no definite D call. This CDR3 is 12 amino acids long. CDR1 SQVTM and CDR2 ANQGSEA come from the germline V gene. Trimming took off 6 bases at V and 3 bases at J, with 12 bases between the two ends. For the CDR3, the DNA is TGCAGCGTGATTGTTCCCGACTACGAGCAGTACTTC. Translating gives CSVIVPDYEQYF.

This clonotype was seen ten or more times. The chain carries TRBV3-1 and TRBJ2-5; D may correspond to TRBD1 or TRBD2 (5 bases each). The germline V gene has CDR1 LGHDT and CDR2 YNNKEL (reference sequence). The V gene lost 1 base and the J gene lost 3 bases, with 9 bases spanning the gap. CDR3 size: 14 residues. CDR3 nucleotides: TGTGCCAGCAGCCAAGCGGGGACCAAAGAGACCCAGTACTTC. Translated: CASSQAGTKETQYF.

This clonotype showed up just a few times. CDR3: CSGAGATNEKLFF. The CDR3 DNA follows: TGCAGCGGGGCAGGGGCAACTAATGAAAAACTGTTTTTT. J is TRBJ1-4 and V is TRBV29-1; the D gene is possibly TRBD1 (6 bases). V was clipped by 7 bases and J by 0 bases, with 9 bases between them. Germline V gives CDR1 SQVTM, CDR2 ANQGSEA. The CDR3 loop spans 13 amino acids.

This clonotype was counted many times. The rearrangement links TRBV18 to TRBJ2-5, with D unclear. Trimming removed 3 bases at V and 7 bases at J, with 9 bases between. Germline-derived CDR1 and CDR2 are KGHSH and LQKENI. This CDR3 has 12 residues. CDR3 amino acids: CASSPQPGTQYF. Here the CDR3 DNA reads TGTGCCAGCTCACCGCAGCCGGGGACCCAGTACTTC. Supplemented by reference TRBV18 and TRBJ2-5, the full variable domain reads NAGVMQNPRHLVRRRGQEARLRCSPMKGHSHVYWYRQLPEEGLKFMVYLQKENIIDESGMPKERFSAEFPKEGPSILRIQQVVRGDSAAYFCASSPQPGTQYFGPGTRLLVL.

J is TRBJ2-1 and V is TRBV7-8, with 9 bases that match TRBD2. With V trimmed by 6 bases and J by 9 bases, 12 bases remained unmatched. The CDR3 loop spans 15 amino acids. Germline V gives CDR1 SGHVS, CDR2 FQNEAQ. The chain's CDR3 is CASRETQREEVEQFF. CDR3 DNA: TGTGCCAGCAGGGAGACCCAGCGGGAGGAGGTTGAGCAGTTCTTC.

The table lists this clonotype with many counts. The chain uses TRBV7-2 and TRBJ1-1; D perhaps matches TRBD1 (5 bases). The CDR3 is made up of 13 amino acids. Per the germline V gene, CDR1 is SGHTA and CDR2 is FQGNSA. Trimming removed 5 bases from V and 1 base from J, with 8 bases in between. The CDR3 DNA sequence: TGTGCCAGCAGCCCAAGGGGGAACACTGAAGCTTTCTTT. Translation gives CASSPRGNTEAFF.

This clonotype was seen ten or more times. This rearrangement joins TRBV7-2 to TRBJ2-7, with D tentatively TRBD2 (6 bases). This CDR3 region has 14 residues. Germline CDR1 reads SGHTA; CDR2 reads FQGNSA. Trimming stripped 2 bases from V and 2 bases from J, with 10 bases between. CDR3 sequence reads: CASSLRDFAYEQYF. The DNA for the CDR3 is TGTGCCAGCAGCTTACGGGACTTCGCCTACGAGCAGTACTTC.

This clonotype was observed a handful of times. J is TRBJ2-5 and V is TRBV7-9; D might be TRBD2 (5 bases). The CDR3 covers 15 residues. From germline, CDR1 is SEHNR and CDR2 FQNEAQ (reference sequence). Trimming stripped 1 base from V and 6 bases from J, with 15 bases between. CDR3 nucleotide sequence: TGTGCCAGCAGCTTAGGTTTCCTAGCAATAAAGACCCAGTACTTC. This codes for CASSLGFLAIKTQYF.

A note on this clonotype: This could be a read error, since a much larger clone is one nucleotide away. The rearrangement uses TRBV19 and TRBJ1-5; D gene unclear. This CDR3 region has 15 residues. Per germline, CDR1 LNHDA and CDR2 SQIVND (reference sequence). Written as DNA, the CDR3 is TGTGACAGTAGTATAGCCCCCGGGAGCAATCAGCCCCAGCATTTT. Protein product: CDSSIAPGSNQPQHF. The whole variable domain, filled in from reference TRBV19 and TRBJ1-5, reads DGGITQSPKYLFRKEGQNVTLSCEQNLNHDAMYWYRQDPGQGLRLIYYSQIVNDFQKGDIAEGYSVSREKKESFPLTVTSAQKNPTAFYLCDSSIAPGSNQPQHFGDGTRLSIL.